This T cell receptor beta chain stems from a study of siplizumab effects on memory and regulatory T cells. Broader study findings: The naive T cell population seemed more diverse than memory cells and seemed a major contributor to the alloresponse. A minor share of alloreactive clones matched unstimulated subsets. The study found that siplizumab significantly reduced alloreactive sequences traceable to unstimulated CD4+ memory cells.

For this clone: Antigen unknown. A junction end diverges from the germline sequence, so it may reflect a read error.

Roughly 9.8 x 10^4 TCR templates were assayed per sample. Generated by immunoSEQ multiplex PCR, the TCRdb table keeps only in-frame clones and is missing some. The profile covers about 110,000 clones, with about 91% appearing a single time and under 0.75% taken by the ten largest. This CDR3 is built from 12 residues. Germline V CDR1 and CDR2: SEHNR, FQNEAQ (reference sequence). The sequenced sample was Tregs sorted from blood. This clonotype was sampled from a human donor in good health. V usage is TRBV7-9 and J usage is TRBJ1-2; D is ambiguous. CDR3 DNA: TGTGCCAGCAGCTTATTAGGTGAAGGAGGGTTCTTC. Protein: CASSLLGEGGFF.